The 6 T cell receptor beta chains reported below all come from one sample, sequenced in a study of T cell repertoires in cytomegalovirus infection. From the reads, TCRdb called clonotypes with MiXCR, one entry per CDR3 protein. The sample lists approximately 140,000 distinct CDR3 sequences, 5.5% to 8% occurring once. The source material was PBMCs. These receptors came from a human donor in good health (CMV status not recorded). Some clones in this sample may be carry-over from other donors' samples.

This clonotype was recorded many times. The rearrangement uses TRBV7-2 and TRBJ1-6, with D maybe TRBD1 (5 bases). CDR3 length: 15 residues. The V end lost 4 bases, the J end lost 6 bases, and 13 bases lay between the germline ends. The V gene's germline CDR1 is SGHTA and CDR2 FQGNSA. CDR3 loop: CASSSQGVGNSPLHF. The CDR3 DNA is TGTGCCAGCAGCTCCCAGGGAGTCGGTAATTCACCCCTCCACTTT. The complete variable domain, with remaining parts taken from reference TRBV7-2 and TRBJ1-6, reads GAGVSQSPSNKVTEKGKDVELRCDPISGHTALYWYRQSLGQGLEFLIYFQGNSAPDKSGLPSDRFSAERTGGSVSTLTIQRTQQEDSAVYLCASSSQGVGNSPLHFGNGTRLTVT.

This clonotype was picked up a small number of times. CDR3 amino acids: CASSWDYTDTQYF. The DNA for the CDR3 is TGTGCCAGCAGCTGGGACTACACAGATACGCAGTATTTT. This chain joins TRBV7-3 and TRBJ2-3, with 7 nucleotides matching TRBD2. From germline, CDR1 is SGHTA and CDR2 FQGTGA. The ends lost 4 bases at V and 2 bases at J; junction bases unmatched: 0. This CDR3 is built from 13 residues.

This CDR3 reads CASSARTGTGELFF. The CDR3 nucleotides are TGTGCCAGCAGCGCCCGAACAGGAACCGGGGAGCTGTTTTTT. The chain combines TRBV2 with TRBJ2-2, with D perhaps TRBD1 (5 bases). The length of the CDR3 is 14 residues. V shed 6 bases and J shed 5 bases, with 13 bases lying between them. The germline CDR1 and CDR2 sequences are SNHLY and FYNNEI.

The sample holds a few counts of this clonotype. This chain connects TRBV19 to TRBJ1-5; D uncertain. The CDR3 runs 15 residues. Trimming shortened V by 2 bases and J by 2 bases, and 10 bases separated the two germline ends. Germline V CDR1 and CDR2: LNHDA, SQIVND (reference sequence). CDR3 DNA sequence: TGTGCCAGTAGTATAAAGGGCTCCGGCAATCAGCCCCAGCATTTT. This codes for CASSIKGSGNQPQHF.

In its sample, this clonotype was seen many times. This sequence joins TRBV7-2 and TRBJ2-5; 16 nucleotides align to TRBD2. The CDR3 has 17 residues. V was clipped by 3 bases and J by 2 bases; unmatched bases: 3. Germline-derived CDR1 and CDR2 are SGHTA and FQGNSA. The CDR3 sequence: CASSLGLAGGIQETQYF. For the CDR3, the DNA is TGTGCCAGCAGCTTGGGACTAGCGGGGGGGATACAAGAGACCCAGTACTTC.

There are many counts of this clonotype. The CDR3 sequence is CASSLSEGGPKTQYF. Written as DNA, the CDR3 is TGTGCCAGCAGCCTCTCGGAGGGGGGGCCGAAGACCCAGTACTTC. This chain connects TRBV7-2 to TRBJ2-5; possible D gene TRBD2, 7 bases. CDR1 and CDR2 from the germline V gene are SGHTA and FQGNSA. This CDR3 is 15 amino acids long. V was trimmed by 5 bases and J by 6 bases, leaving 19 bases between them.